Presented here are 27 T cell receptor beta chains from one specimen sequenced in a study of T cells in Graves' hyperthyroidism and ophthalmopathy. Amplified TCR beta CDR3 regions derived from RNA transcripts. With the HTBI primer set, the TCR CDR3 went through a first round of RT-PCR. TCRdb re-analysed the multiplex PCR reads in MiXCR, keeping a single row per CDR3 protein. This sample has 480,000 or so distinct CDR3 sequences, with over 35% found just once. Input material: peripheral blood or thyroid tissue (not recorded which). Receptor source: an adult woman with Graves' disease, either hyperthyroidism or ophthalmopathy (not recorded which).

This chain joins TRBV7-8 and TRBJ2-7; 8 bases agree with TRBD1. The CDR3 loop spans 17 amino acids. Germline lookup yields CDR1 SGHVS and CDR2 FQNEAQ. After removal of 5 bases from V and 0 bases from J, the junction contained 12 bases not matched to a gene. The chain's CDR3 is CASSTPSGTGSSYEQYF. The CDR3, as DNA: TGTGCCAGCAGCACGCCCTCCGGGACAGGAAGCTCCTACGAGCAGTACTTC.

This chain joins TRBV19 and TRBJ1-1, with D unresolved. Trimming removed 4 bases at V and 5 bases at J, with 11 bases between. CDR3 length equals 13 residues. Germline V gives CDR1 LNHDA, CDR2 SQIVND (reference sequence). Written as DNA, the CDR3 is TGTGCCAGTAGTAGCGACTACGGGACTGAAGCTTTCTTT. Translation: CASSSDYGTEAFF.

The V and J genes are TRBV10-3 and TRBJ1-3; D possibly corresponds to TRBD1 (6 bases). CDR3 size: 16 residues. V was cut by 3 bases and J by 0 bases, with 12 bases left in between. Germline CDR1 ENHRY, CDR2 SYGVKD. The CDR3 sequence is CAISDQGTYSGNTIYF. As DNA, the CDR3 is TGTGCCATCAGTGATCAGGGGACCTACTCTGGAAACACCATATATTTT.

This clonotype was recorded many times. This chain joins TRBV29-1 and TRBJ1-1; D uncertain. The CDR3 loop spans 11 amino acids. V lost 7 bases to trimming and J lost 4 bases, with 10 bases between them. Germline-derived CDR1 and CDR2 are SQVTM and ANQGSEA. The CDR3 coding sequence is TGCAGCGCTGAGCGGGGCACTGAAGCTTTCTTT. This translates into CSAERGTEAFF. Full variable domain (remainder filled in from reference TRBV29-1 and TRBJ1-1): SAVISQKPSRDICQRGTSLTIQCQVDSQVTMMFWYRQQPGQSLTLIATANQGSEATYESGFVIDKFPISRPNLTFSTLTVSNMSPEDSSIYLCSAERGTEAFFGQGTRLTVV.

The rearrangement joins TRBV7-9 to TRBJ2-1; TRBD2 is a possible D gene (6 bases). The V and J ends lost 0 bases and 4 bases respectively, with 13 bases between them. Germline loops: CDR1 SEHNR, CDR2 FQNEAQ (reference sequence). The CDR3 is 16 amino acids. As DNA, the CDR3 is TGTGCCAGCAGCTTAGCGGGAGGAAGGGTGTACAATGAGCAGTTCTTC. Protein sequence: CASSLAGGRVYNEQFF.

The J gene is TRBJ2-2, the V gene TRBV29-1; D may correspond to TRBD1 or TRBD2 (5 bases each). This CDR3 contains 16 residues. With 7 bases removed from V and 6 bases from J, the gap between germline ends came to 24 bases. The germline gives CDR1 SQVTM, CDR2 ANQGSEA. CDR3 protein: CSAQPHGVGVPGELFF. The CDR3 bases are TGCAGCGCCCAACCACACGGGGTAGGGGTCCCCGGGGAGCTGTTTTTT.

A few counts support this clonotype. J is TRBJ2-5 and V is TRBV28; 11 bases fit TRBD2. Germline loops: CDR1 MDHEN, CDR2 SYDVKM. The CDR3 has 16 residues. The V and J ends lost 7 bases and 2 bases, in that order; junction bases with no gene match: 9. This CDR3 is CASTVAGGTLQETQYF. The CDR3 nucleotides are TGTGCCAGCACCGTAGCGGGAGGGACTCTACAAGAGACCCAGTACTTC.

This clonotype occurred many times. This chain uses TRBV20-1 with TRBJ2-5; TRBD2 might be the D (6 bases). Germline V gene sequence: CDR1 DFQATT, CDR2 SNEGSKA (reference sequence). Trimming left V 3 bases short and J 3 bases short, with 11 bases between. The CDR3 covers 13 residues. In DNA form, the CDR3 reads TGCAGTGCTAGGCGGACTACAAAAGAGACCCAGTACTTC. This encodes CSARRTTKETQYF.

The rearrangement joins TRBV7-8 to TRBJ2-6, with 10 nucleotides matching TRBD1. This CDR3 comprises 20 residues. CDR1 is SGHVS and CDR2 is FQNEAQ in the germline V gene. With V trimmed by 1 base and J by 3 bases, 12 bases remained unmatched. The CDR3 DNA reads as TGTGCCAGCAGCTTAGGTCCATTGGGACAGGGGATCAGTGGGGCCAACGTCCTGACTTTC. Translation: CASSLGPLGQGISGANVLTF. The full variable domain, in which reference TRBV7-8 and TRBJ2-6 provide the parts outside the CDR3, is GAGVSQSPRYKVAKRGQDVALRCDPISGHVSLFWYQQALGQGPEFLTYFQNEAQLDKSGLPSDRFFAERPEGSVSTLKIQRTQQEDSAVYLCASSLGPLGQGISGANVLTFGAGSRLTVL.

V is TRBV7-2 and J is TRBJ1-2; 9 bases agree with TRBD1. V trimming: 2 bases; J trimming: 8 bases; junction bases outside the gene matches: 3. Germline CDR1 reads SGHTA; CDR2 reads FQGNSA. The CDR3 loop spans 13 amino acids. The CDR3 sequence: CASSLRTGAGYTF. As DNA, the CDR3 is TGTGCCAGCAGCTTAAGGACAGGGGCCGGCTACACCTTC.

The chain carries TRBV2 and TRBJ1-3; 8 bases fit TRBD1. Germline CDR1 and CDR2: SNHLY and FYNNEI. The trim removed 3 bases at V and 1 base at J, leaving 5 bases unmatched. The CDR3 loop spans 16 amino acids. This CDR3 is CASSDGRGLSGNTIYF. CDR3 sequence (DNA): TGTGCCAGCAGTGACGGCAGGGGGCTATCTGGAAACACCATATATTTT.

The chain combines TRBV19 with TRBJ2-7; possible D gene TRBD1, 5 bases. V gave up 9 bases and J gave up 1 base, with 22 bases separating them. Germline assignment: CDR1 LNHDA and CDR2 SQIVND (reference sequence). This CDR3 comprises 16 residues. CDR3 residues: CASSPTRQSASYEQYF. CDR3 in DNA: TGTGCCAGCTCACCGACAAGACAGAGCGCTTCCTACGAGCAGTACTTC.

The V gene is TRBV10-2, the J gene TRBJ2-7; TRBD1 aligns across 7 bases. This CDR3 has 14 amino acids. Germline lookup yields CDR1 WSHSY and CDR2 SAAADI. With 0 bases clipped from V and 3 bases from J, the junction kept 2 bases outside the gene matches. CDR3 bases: TGCGCCAGCAGTGAGTCGACAGGGAACTACGAGCAGTACTTC. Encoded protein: CASSESTGNYEQYF.

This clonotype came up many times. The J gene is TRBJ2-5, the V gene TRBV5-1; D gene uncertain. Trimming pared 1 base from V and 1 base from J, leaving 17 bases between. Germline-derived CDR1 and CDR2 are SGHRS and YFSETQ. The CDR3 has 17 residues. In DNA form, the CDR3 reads TGCGCCAGCAGCTTGATTGGGTTCGGCGACGGCCAAGAGACCCAGTACTTC. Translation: CASSLIGFGDGQETQYF. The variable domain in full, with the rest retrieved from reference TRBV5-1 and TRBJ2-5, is KAGVTQTPRYLIKTRGQQVTLSCSPISGHRSVSWYQQTPGQGLQFLFEYFSETQRNKGNFPGRFSGRQFSNSRSEMNVSTLELGDSALYLCASSLIGFGDGQETQYFGPGTRLLVL.

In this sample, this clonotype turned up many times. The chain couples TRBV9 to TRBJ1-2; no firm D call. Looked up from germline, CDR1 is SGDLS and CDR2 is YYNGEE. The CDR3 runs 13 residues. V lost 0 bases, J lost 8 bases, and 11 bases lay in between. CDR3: CASSVAGFLGYTF. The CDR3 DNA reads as TGTGCCAGCAGCGTAGCTGGGTTCCTCGGCTACACCTTC.

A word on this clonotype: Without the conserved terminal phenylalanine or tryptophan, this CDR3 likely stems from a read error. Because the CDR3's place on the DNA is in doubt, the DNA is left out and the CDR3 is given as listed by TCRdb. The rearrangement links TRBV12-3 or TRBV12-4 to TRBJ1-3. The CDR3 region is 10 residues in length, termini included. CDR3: CASRGGPSNT.

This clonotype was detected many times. The CDR3 region is CASSHEGYTGELFF. CDR3 sequence (DNA): TGTGCCAGCAGCCACGAAGGGTACACCGGGGAGCTGTTTTTT. The chain combines TRBV7-9 with TRBJ2-2; unclear D gene. V lost 5 bases, J lost 3 bases, and 10 bases lay in between. Germline V CDR1 and CDR2: SEHNR, FQNEAQ (reference sequence). This CDR3 comprises 14 residues.

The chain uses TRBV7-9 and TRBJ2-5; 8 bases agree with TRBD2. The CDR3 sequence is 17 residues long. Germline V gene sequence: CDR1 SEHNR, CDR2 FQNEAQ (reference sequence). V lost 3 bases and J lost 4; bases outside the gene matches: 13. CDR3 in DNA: TGTGCCAGCAGCTTCGCCCCGGGACTAGGGGTTAGAGAGACCCAGTACTTC. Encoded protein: CASSFAPGLGVRETQYF.

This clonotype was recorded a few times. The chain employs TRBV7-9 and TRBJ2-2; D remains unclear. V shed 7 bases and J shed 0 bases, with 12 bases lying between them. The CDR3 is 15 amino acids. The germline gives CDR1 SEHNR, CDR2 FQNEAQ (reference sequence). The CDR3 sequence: CASTALGPNTGELFF. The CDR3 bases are TGTGCCAGCACCGCATTAGGCCCGAACACCGGGGAGCTGTTTTTT.

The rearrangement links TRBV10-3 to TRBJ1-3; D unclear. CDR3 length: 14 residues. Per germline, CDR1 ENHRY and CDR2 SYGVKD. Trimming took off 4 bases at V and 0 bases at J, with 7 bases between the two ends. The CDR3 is CAISGSASGNTIYF. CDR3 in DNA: TGTGCCATCAGTGGGTCGGCCTCTGGAAACACCATATATTTT.

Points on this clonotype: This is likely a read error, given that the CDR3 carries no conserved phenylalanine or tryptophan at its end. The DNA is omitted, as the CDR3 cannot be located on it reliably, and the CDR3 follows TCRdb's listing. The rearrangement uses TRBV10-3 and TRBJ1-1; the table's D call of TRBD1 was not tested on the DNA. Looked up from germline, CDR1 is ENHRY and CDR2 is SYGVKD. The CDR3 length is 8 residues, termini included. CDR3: CAISVGGG.

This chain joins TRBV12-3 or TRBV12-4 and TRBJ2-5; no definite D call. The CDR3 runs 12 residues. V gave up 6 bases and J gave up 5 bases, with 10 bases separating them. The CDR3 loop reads CASSRPRETQYF. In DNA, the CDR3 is TGTGCCAGCAGCCGCCCACGGGAGACCCAGTACTTC.

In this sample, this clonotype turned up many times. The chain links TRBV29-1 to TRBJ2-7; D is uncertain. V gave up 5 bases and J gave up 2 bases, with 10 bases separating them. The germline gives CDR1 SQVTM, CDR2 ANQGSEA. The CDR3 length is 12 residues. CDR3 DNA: TGCAGCGTTTCAGACGGTACCTACGAGCAGTACTTC. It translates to CSVSDGTYEQYF.

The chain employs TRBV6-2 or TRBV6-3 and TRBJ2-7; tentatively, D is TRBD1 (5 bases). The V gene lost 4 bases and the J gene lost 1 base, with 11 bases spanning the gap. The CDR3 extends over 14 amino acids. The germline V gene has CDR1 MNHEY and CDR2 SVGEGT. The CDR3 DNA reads TGTGCCAGCAGTTTTTCAGGGCGGTCCTACGAGCAGTACTTC. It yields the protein CASSFSGRSYEQYF.

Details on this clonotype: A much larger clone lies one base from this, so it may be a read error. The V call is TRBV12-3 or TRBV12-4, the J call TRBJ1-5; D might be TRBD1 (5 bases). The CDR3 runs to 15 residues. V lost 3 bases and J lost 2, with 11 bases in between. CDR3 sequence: CASSFGGRGNQPQHF. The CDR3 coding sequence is TGTGCCAGCAGTTTTGGGGGAAGGGGCAATCAGCCCCAGCATTTT.

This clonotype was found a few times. CDR3 in DNA: TGCGCCAGCAGTGAGGTGGGGAGCAATCAGCCCCAGCATTTT. Its translation is CASSEVGSNQPQHF. This rearrangement joins TRBV10-2 to TRBJ1-5; D remains unclear. This CDR3 is 14 amino acids long. Deletions cut 2 bases from V and 1 base from J, with 6 bases between. Germline CDR1 is WSHSY and CDR2 is SAAADI.

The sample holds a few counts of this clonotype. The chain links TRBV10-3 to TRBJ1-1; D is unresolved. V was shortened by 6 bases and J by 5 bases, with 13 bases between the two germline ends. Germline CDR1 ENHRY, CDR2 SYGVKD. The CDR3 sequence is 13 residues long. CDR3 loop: CAISYAVGTEAFF. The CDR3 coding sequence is TGTGCCATCAGCTATGCCGTTGGAACTGAAGCTTTCTTT.